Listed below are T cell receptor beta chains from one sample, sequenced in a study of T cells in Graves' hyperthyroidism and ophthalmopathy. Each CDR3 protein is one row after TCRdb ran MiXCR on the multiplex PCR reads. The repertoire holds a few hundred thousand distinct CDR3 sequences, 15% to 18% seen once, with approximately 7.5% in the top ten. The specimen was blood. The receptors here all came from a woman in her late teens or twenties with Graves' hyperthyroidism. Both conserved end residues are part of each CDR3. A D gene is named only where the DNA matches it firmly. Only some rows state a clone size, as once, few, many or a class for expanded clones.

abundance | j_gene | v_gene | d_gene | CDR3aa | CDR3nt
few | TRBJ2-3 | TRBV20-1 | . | CSASERLGLTADTQYF | TGCAGTGCTAGCGAAAGACTGGGCCTTACAGCAGATACGCAGTATTTT
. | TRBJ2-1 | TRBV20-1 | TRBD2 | CSAMVGTSGRYEQFF | TGCAGTGCTATGGTCGGGACTAGCGGGAGGTATGAGCAGTTCTTC
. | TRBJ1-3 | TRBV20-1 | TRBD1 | CSARWGDRAGNTIYF | TGCAGTGCCAGATGGGGGGACAGGGCTGGAAACACCATATATTTT
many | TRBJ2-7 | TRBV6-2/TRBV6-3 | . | CASSEGEAVSYEQYF | TGTGCCAGCAGTGAGGGGGAGGCCGTATCCTACGAGCAGTACTTC
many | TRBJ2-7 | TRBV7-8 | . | CASSWTIDYEQYF | TGTGCCAGCAGCTGGACTATCGACTACGAGCAGTACTTC
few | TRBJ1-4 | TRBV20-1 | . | CSASGGTSNEKLFF | TGCAGTGCTAGTGGGGGTACTTCTAATGAAAAACTGTTTTTT
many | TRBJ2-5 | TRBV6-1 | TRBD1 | CASINRGQGETQYF | TGTGCCAGCATCAACAGGGGGCAGGGAGAGACCCAGTACTTC
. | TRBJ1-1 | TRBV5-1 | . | CASSELESTEAFF | TGCGCCAGCAGCGAACTGGAGAGCACTGAAGCTTTCTTT
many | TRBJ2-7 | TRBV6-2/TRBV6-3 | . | CATHGFYEQYF | TGTGCCACCCATGGGTTCTACGAGCAGTACTTC
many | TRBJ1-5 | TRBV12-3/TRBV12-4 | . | CASSLDGQRNQPQHF | TGTGCCAGCAGTCTCGACGGACAGCGCAATCAGCCCCAGCATTTT
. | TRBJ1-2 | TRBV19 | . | CASSREGYGYTF | TGTGCCAGTAGCCGCGAGGGCTATGGCTACACCTTC
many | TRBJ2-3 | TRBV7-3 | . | CASSAGGAGDTQYF | TGTGCCAGCAGCGCAGGAGGGGCCGGGGATACGCAGTATTTT
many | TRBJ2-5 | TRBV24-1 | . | CATSETDQETQYF | TGTGCCACCAGTGAGACTGATCAAGAGACCCAGTACTTC
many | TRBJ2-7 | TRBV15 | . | CATSRVSAQRASSYEQYF | TGTGCCACCAGCAGAGTTTCCGCTCAGCGGGCCAGCTCCTACGAGCAGTACTTC
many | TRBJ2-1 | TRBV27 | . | CASRPVRAYSYNEQFF | TGTGCCAGTCGACCCGTGCGGGCTTACTCCTACAATGAGCAGTTCTTC
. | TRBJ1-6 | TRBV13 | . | CASGTGGGSSYNSPLHF | TGTGCCAGCGGGACTGGGGGGGGGAGCTCCTATAATTCACCCCTCCACTTT
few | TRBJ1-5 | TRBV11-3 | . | CASSLAGSRPQHF | TGTGCCAGCAGCTTAGCGGGGAGCAGGCCCCAGCATTTT
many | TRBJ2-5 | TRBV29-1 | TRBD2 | CSAYAASGSQTQYF | TGCAGCGCCTACGCGGCTAGCGGGAGTCAGACCCAGTACTTC
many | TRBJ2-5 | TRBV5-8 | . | CASSLDRWETQYF | TGTGCCAGCAGCTTGGACAGGTGGGAGACCCAGTACTTC
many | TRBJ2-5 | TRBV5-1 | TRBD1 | CASGWTGIQETQYF | TGCGCCAGCGGATGGACAGGCATCCAAGAGACCCAGTACTTC
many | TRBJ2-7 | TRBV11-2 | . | CASSLAQNYEQYF | TGTGCCAGCAGCTTAGCACAGAACTACGAGCAGTACTTC
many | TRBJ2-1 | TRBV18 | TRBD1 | CASSTNGPGTGDNEQFF | TGTGCCAGCTCGACCAACGGGCCCGGGACAGGGGACAATGAGCAGTTCTTC
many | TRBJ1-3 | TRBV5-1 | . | CASSLYPGNTIYF | TGCGCCAGCAGCTTGTATCCTGGAAACACCATATATTTT
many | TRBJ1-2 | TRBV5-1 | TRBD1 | CASSQGQGHIDYGYTF | TGCGCCAGCAGCCAGGGACAGGGACATATTGACTATGGCTACACCTTC
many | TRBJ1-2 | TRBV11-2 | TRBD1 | CASSGTGGSYGYTF | TGTGCCAGCAGCGGGACAGGGGGTAGCTATGGCTACACCTTC
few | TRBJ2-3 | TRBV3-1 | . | CASSHRGQSTDTQYF | TGTGCCAGCAGCCACCGGGGGCAGAGCACAGATACGCAGTATTTT
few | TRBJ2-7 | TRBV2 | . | CASIRPGRYEQYF | TGTGCCAGCATCCGTCCAGGCAGGTACGAGCAGTACTTC